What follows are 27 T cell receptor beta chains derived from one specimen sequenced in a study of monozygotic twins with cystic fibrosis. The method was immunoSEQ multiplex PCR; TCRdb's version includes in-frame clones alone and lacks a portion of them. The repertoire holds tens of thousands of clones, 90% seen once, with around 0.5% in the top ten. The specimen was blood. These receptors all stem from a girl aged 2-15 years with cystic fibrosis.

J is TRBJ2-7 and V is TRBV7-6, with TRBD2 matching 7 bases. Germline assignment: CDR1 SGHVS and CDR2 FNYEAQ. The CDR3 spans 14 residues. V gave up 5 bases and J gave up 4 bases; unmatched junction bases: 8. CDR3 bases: TGTGCCAGCAGCCCGTTAGTCGGGGGGTACGAGCAGTACTTC. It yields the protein CASSPLVGGYEQYF.

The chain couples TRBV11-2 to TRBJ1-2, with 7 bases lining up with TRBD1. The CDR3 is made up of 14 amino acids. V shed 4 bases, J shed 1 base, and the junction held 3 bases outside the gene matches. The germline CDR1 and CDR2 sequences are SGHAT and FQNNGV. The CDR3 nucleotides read TGTGCCAGCAGCTCACCAGGGGGTAACTATGGCTACACCTTC. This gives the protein CASSSPGGNYGYTF.

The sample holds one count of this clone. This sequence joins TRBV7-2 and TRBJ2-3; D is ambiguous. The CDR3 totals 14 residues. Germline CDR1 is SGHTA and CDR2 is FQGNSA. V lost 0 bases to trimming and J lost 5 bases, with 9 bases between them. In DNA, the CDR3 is TGTGCCAGCAGCTTAGCCCCTCCAAGAGATACGCAGTATTTT. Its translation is CASSLAPPRDTQYF.

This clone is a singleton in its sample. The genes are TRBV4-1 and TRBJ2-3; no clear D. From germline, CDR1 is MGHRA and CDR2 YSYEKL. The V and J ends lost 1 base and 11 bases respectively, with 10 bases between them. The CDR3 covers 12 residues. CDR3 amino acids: CASSQGQTQQYF. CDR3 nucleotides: TGCGCCAGCAGCCAAGGTCAGACCCAGCAGTATTTT.

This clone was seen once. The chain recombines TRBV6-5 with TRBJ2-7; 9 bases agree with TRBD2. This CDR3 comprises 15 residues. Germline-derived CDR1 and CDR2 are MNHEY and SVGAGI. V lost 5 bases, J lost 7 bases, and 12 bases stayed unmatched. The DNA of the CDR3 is TGTGCCAGCAGTCAGCTTGGCGGGGGGGCGGAGGAGCAGTACTTC. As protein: CASSQLGGGAEEQYF.

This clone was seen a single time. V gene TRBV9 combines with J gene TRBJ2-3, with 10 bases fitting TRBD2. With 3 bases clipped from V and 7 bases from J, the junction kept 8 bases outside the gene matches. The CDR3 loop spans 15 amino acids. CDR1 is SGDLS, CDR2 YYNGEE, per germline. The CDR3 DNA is TGTGCCAGCAGCGATCCGGGACTAGCGTGGAATACGCAGTATTTT. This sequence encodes CASSDPGLAWNTQYF.

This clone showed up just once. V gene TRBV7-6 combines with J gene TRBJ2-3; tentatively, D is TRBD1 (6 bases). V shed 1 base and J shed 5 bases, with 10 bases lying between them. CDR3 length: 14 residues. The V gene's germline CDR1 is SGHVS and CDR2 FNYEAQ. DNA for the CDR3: TGTGCCAGCAGCTTAGGGAACAGGGTAGATACGCAGTATTTT. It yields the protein CASSLGNRVDTQYF.

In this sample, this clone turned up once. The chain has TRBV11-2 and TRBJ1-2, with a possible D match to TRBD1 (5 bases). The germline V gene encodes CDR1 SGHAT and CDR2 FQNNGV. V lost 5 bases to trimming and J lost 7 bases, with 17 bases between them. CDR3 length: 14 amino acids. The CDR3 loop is CASSDTQYRRGYTF. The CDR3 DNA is TGTGCCAGCAGCGATACACAATACAGGCGTGGCTACACCTTC.

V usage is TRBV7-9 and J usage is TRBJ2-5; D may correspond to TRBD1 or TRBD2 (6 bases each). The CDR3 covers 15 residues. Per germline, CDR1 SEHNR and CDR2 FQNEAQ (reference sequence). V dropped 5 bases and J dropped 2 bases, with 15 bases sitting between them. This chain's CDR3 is CASSTRIGGQETQYF. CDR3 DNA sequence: TGTGCCAGCAGCACACGGATAGGGGGGCAAGAGACCCAGTACTTC. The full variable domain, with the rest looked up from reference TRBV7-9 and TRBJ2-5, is DTGVSQNPRHKITKRGQNVTFRCDPISEHNRLYWYRQTLGQGPEFLTYFQNEAQLEKSRLLSDRFSAERPKGSFSTLEIQRTEQGDSAMYLCASSTRIGGQETQYFGPGTRLLVL.

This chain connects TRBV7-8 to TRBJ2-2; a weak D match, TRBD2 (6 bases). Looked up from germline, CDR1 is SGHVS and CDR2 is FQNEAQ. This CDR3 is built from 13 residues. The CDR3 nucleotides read TGTGCGGACCTTGGAGGGTCGGGCGGGGAGCTGTTTTTT. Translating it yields CADLGGSGGELFF. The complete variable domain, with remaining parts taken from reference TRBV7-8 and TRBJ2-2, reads GAGVSQSPRYKVAKRGQDVALRCDPISGHVSLFWYQQALGQGPEFLTYFQNEAQLDKSGLPSDRFFAERPEGSVSTLKIQRTQQEDSAVYLCADLGGSGGELFFGEGSRLTVL.

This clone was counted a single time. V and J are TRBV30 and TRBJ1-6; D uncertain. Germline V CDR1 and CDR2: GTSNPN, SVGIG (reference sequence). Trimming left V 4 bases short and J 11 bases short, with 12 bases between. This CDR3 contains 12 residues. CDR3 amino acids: CAWTGGSPPLHF. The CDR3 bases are TGTGCCTGGACCGGCGGGAGCCCACCCCTCCACTTT.

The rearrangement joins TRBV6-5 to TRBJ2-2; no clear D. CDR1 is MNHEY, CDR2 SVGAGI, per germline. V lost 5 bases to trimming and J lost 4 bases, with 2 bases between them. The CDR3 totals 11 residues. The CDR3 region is CASSGTGELFF. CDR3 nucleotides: TGTGCCAGCAGTGGCACCGGGGAGCTGTTTTTT.

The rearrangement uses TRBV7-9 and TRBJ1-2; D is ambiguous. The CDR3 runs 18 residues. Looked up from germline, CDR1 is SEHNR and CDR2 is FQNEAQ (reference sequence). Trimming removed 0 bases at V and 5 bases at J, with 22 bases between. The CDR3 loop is CASSLAVAGPEILYGYTF. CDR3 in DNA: TGTGCCAGCAGCTTAGCGGTGGCAGGCCCTGAGATTCTGTATGGCTACACCTTC. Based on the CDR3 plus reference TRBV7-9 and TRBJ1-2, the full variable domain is DTGVSQNPRHKITKRGQNVTFRCDPISEHNRLYWYRQTLGQGPEFLTYFQNEAQLEKSRLLSDRFSAERPKGSFSTLEIQRTEQGDSAMYLCASSLAVAGPEILYGYTFGSGTRLTVV.

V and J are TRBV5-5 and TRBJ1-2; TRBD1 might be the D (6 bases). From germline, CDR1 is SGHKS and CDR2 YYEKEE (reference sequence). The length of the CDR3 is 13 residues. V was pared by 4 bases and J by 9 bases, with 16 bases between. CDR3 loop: CASSILQQGSYTF. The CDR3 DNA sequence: TGTGCCAGCAGCATCCTACAACAGGGAAGCTACACCTTC.

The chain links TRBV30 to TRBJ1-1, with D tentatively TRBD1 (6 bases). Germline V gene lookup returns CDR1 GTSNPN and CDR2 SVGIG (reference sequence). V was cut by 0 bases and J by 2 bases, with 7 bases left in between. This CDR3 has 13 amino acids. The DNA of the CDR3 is TGTGCCTGGAGTGTACAGGGAAACACTGAAGCTTTCTTT. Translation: CAWSVQGNTEAFF.

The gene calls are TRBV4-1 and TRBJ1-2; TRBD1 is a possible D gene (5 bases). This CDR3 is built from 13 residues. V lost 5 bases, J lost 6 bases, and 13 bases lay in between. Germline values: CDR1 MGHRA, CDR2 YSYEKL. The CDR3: CASSGTPEDGYTF. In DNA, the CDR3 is TGCGCCAGCAGCGGGACCCCGGAGGATGGCTACACCTTC.

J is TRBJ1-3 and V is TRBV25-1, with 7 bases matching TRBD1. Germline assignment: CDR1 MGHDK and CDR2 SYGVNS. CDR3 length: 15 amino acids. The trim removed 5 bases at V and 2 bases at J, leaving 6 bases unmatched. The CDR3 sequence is CASSLTGRTGNTIYF. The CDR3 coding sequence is TGTGCCAGCAGTCTGACAGGGCGTACTGGAAACACCATATATTTT.

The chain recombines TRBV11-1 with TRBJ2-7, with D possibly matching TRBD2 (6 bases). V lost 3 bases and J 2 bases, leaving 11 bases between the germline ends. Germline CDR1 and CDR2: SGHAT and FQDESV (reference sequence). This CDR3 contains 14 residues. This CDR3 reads CASSFHAGTYEQYF. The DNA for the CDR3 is TGTGCCAGCAGCTTTCACGCGGGGACCTACGAGCAGTACTTC.

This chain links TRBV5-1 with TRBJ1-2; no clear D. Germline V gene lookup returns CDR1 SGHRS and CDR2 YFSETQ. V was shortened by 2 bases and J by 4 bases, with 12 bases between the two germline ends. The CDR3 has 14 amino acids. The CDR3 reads CASSFARDGYGYTF. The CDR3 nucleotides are TGCGCCAGCAGCTTCGCCCGAGATGGCTATGGCTACACCTTC.

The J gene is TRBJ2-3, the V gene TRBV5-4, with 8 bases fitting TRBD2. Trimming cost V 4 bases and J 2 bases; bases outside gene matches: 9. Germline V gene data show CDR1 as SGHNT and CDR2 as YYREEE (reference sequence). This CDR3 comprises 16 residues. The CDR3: CASSPGPGLVTDTQYF. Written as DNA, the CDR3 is TGTGCCAGCAGCCCCGGGCCGGGACTAGTCACAGATACGCAGTATTTT.

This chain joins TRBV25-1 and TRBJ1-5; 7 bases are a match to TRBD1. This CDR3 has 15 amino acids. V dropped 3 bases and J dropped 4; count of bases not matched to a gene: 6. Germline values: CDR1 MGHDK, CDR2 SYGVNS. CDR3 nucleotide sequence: TGTGCCAGCAGTGATGGGCAGGGACAGAATCAGCCCCAGCATTTT. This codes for CASSDGQGQNQPQHF.

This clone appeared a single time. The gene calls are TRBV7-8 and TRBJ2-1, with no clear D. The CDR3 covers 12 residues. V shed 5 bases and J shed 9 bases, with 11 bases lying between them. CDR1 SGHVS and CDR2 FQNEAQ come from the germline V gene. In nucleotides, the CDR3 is TGTGCCAGCAGCCCCACTTATTCTGAGCAGTTCTTC. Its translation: CASSPTYSEQFF.

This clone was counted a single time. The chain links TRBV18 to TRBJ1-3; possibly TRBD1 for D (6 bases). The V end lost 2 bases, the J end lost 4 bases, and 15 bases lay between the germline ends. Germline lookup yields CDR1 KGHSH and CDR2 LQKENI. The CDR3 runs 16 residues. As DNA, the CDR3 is TGTGCCAGCTCACCAGGGGGCACCTCGGGCGGAAACACCATATATTTT. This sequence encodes CASSPGGTSGGNTIYF.

For the CDR3, the DNA is TGTGCCAGCAGTTCCGGCCAGGGAGCGGGGTACTATGGCTACACCTTC. Translation gives CASSSGQGAGYYGYTF. V usage is TRBV6-6 and J usage is TRBJ1-2, with D possibly being TRBD1 (5 bases). This CDR3 region has 16 residues. The V end was cut by 4 bases, the J end by 3 bases, with 18 bases between. Germline V gene data show CDR1 as MNHNY and CDR2 as SVGAGI (reference sequence).

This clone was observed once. CDR3 in DNA: TGTGCCAGCACCCCACACACCGGGGAGCTGTTTTTT. It specifies CASTPHTGELFF. The gene calls are TRBV7-8 and TRBJ2-2, with no clear D. V lost 7 bases to trimming and J lost 3 bases, with 6 bases between them. CDR1 and CDR2 from the germline V gene are SGHVS and FQNEAQ. This CDR3 is 12 amino acids long.

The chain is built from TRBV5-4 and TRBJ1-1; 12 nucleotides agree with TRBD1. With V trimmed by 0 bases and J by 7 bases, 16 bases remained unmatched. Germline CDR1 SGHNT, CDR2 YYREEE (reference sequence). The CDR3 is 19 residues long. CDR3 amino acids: CASSLAGRDRGPLWGEAFF. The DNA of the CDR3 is TGTGCCAGCAGCTTGGCCGGCCGGGACAGGGGGCCACTTTGGGGTGAAGCTTTCTTT.

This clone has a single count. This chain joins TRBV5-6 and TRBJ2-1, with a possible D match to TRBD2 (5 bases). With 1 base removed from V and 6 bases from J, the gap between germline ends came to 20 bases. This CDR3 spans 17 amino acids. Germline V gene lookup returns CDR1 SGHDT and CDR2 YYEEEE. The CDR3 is CASSLSSKTGFFNEQFF. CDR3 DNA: TGTGCCAGCAGCTTGAGCAGTAAGACGGGATTCTTCAATGAGCAGTTCTTC.